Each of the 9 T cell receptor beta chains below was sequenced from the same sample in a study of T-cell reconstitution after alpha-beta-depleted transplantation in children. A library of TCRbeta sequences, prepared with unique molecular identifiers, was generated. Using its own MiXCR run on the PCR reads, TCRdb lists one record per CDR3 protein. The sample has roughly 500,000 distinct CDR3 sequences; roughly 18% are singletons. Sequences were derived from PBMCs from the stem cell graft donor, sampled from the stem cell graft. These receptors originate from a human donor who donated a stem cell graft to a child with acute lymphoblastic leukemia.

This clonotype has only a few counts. The CDR3 bases are TGTGCCAGCAGCGTCGCCCAGGGCCCAAAGTACTTC. The encoded protein is CASSVAQGPKYF. The genes are TRBV9 and TRBJ2-7; perhaps TRBD1 as D (5 bases). V lost 2 bases, J lost 11 bases, and 14 bases lay in between. Looked up from germline, CDR1 is SGDLS and CDR2 is YYNGEE. The CDR3 is 12 amino acids.

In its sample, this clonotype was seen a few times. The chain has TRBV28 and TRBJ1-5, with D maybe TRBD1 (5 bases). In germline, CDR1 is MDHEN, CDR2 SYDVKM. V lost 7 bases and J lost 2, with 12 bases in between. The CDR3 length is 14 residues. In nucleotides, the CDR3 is TGTGCCAGCACCCTGGTGGGGGGCAATCAGCCCCAGCATTTT. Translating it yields CASTLVGGNQPQHF.

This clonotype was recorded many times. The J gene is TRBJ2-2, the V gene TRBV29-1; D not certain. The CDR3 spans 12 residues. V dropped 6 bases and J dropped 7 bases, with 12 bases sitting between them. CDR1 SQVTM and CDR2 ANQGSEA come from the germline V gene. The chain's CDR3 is CSVENQSGELFF. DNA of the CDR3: TGCAGCGTCGAAAATCAGAGCGGGGAGCTGTTTTTT.

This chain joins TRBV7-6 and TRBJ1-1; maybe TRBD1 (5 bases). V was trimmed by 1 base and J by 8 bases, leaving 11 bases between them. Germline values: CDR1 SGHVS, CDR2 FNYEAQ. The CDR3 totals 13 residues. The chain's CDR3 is CASSLGGVIEAFF. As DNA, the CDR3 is TGTGCCAGCAGCTTAGGGGGGGTGATAGAAGCTTTCTTT.

The CDR3 here is CATSRQGQSYEQYF. The CDR3 DNA sequence: TGTGCCACCAGCAGACAGGGACAGTCCTACGAGCAGTACTTC. The chain couples TRBV15 to TRBJ2-7; 7 bases are a match to TRBD1. This CDR3 spans 14 amino acids. Germline CDR1 LNHNV, CDR2 YYDKDF (reference sequence). After removal of 2 bases from V and 1 base from J, the junction contained 2 bases not matched to a gene. Drawing the rest from reference TRBV15 and TRBJ2-7, the complete variable domain is DAMVIQNPRYQVTQFGKPVTLSCSQTLNHNVMYWYQQKSSQAPKLLFHYYDKDFNNEADTPDNFQSRRPNTSFCFLDIRSPGLGDTAMYLCATSRQGQSYEQYFGPGTRLTVT.

Here the CDR3 reads CASSEANLAKNIQYF. CDR3 in DNA: TGTGCCAGCAGCGAGGCTAATCTAGCCAAAAACATTCAGTACTTC. The V and J genes are TRBV12-3 or TRBV12-4 and TRBJ2-4, with D unclear. V was cut by 6 bases and J by 0 bases, with 12 bases left in between. The CDR3 covers 15 residues.

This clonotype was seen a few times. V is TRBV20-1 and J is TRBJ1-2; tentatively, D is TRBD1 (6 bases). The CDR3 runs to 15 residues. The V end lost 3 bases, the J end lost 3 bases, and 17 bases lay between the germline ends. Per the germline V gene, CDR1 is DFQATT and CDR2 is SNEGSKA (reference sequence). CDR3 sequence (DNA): TGCAGTGCTAGTATATGGGGGCGCAGGGACTATGGCTACACCTTC. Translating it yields CSASIWGRRDYGYTF.

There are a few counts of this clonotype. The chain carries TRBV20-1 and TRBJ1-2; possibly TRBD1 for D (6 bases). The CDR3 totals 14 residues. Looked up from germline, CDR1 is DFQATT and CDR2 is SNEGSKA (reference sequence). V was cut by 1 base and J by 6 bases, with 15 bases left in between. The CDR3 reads CSARAGAEFNGYTF. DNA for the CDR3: TGCAGTGCTAGAGCAGGGGCGGAATTTAATGGCTACACCTTC.

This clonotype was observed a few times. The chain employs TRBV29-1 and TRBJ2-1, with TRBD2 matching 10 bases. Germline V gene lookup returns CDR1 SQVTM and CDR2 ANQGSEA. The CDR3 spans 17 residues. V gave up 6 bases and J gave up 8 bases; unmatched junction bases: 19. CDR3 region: CSVPPSVAGGRVHEQFF. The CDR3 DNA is TGCAGCGTCCCCCCTAGTGTAGCGGGAGGAAGGGTGCATGAGCAGTTCTTC.